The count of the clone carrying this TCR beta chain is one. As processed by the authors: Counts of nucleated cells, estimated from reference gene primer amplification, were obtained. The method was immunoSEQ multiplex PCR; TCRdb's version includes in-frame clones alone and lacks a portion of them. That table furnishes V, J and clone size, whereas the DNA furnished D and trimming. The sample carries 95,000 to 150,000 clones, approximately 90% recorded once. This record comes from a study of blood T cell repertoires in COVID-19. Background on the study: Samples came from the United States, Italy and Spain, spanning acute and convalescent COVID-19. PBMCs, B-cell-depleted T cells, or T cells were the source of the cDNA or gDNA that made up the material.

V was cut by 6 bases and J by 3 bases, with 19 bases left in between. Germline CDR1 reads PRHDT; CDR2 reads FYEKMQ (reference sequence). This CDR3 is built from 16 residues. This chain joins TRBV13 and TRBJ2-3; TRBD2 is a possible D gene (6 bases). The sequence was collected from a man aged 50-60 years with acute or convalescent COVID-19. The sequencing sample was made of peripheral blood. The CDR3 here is CASSSRLGDPTDTQYF. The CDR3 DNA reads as TGTGCCAGCAGTAGCCGACTAGGCGATCCGACAGATACGCAGTATTTT.